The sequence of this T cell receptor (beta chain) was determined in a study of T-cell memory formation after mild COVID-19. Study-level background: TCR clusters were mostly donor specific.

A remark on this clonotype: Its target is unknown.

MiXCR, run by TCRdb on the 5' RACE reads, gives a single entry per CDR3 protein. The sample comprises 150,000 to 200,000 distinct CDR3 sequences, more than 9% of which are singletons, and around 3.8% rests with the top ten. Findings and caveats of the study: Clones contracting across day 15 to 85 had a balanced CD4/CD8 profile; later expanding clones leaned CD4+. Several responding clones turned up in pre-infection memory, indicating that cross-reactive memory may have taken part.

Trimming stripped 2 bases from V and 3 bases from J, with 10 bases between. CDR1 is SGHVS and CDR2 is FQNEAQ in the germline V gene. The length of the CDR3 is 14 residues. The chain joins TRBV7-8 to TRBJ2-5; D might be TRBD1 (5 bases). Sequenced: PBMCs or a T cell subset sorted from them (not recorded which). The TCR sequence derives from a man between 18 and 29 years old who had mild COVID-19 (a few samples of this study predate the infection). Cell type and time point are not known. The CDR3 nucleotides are TGTGCCAGCAGCTTAAAGGGGTTGGAAGAGACCCAGTACTTC. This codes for CASSLKGLEETQYF.